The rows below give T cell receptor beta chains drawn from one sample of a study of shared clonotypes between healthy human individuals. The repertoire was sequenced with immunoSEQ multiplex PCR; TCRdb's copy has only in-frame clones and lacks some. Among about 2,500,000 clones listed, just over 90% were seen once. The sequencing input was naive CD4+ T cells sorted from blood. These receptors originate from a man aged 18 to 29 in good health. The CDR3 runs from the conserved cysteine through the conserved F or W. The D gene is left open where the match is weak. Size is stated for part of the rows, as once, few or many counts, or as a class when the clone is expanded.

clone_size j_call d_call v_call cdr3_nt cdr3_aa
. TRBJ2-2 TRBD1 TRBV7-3 TGTGCCAGCAGCAGACAGGGAACCGGGGAGCTGTTTTTT CASSRQGTGELFF
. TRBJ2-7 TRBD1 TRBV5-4 TGTGCCAGCAGCTTGGGCGGGACAGGAACCTACGAGCAGTACTTC CASSLGGTGTYEQYF
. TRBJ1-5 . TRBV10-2 TGCGCCAGCAGTCCCGACGGCTATAGCAATCAGCCCCAGCATTTT CASSPDGYSNQPQHF
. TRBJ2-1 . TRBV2 TGTGCCAGCAGTGGGACTGATCTGACGAGCTCCTACAATGAGCAGTTCTTC CASSGTDLTSSYNEQFF
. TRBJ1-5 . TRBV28 TGTGCCAGCAGTTCGCCAGGCCGAGGCAATCAGCCCCAGCATTTT CASSSPGRGNQPQHF
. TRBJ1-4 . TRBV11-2 TGTGCCAGCAGCCTCGGGCTTGCTGAAAAACTGTTTTTT CASSLGLAEKLFF
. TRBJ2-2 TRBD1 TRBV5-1 TGCGCCAGCAGCTCCCTAGGACAGGGAACGAACACCGGGGAGCTGTTTTTT CASSSLGQGTNTGELFF
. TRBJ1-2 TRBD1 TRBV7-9 TGTGCCAGCAGCTTACCTTTAACAGGGGCCTATGGCTACACCTTC CASSLPLTGAYGYTF
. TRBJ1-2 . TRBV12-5 TGTGCTAGTGGTTTGGACAACATGGGCACCGAGAACTATGGCTACACCTTC CASGLDNMGTENYGYTF
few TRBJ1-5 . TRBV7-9 TGTGCCAGCGGCCGGGGGTGGGGAGAAGGCCCCCAGCATTTT CASGRGWGEGPQHF
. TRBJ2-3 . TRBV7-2 TGTGCCAGCAGCTTAGTGGGGTTGGGAGATACGCAGTATTTT CASSLVGLGDTQYF
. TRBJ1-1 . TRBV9 TGTGCCAGCAGCGCAGGGCAGGATTCACTCACTGAAGCTTTCTTT CASSAGQDSLTEAFF
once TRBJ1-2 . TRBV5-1 TGCGCCAGCAGCTTGGGACAGTCAGCTAACTATGGCTACACCTTC CASSLGQSANYGYTF
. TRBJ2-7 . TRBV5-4 TGTGCCAGCAGCCGAGACCATTACGAGCAGTACTTC CASSRDHYEQYF
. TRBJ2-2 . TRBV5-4 TGTGCCAGCAGCTTGGAAGGCAGGGTTTGGACCGGGGAGCTGTTTTTT CASSLEGRVWTGELFF
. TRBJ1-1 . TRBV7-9 TGTGCCAGCAGCGGGGGGATAATGAACACTGAAGCTTTCTTT CASSGGIMNTEAFF
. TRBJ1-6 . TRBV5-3 TGTGCCAGAAGGGACGGCCTTGTAAGTCGATCCTATAATTCACCCCTCCACTTT CARRDGLVSRSYNSPLHF
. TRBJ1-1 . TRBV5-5 TGTGCCAGCAGCTTGGATCCAGTGACCATGAACACTGAAGCTTTCTTT CASSLDPVTMNTEAFF
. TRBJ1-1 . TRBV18 TGTGCCAGCTCACCTCAGCTGTTGGCGGGGAACACTGAAGCTTTCTTT CASSPQLLAGNTEAFF
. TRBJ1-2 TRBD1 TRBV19 TGTGCCAGTAGTCCCAGACAGGGAAACTATGGCTACACCTTC CASSPRQGNYGYTF
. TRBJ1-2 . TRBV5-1 TGCGCCAGCAGCTTGGCCAGCGGGGCCCGGGGCAACTATGGCTACACCTTC CASSLASGARGNYGYTF
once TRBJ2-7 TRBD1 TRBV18 TGTGCCAGCTCACCACTACCCCCCACACAGGGGCGCGAGCAGTACTTC CASSPLPPTQGREQYF